Included here is one T cell receptor (beta chain) sequence, with context. Repertoires were generated with immunoSEQ multiplex PCR, while TCRdb's copy carries only in-frame clones and drops some. Among more than 75,000 clones listed, around 93% were seen once. This sample was included in a study of technical replicates of blood from several donors. Sequencing used T cells isolated from PBMCs. This sequence was found in a human donor in good health.

The CDR3 protein is CASSLTWVGGHTQYF. CDR3 sequence (DNA): TGTGCCAGCAGTCTGACGTGGGTCGGGGGGCATACGCAGTATTTT. This chain uses TRBV2 with TRBJ2-3; TRBD2 is a possible D gene (7 bases). Germline CDR1 and CDR2: SNHLY and FYNNEI. Trimming pared 5 bases from V and 7 bases from J, leaving 19 bases between. The CDR3 is made up of 15 amino acids. Together with reference TRBV2 and TRBJ2-3, the CDR3 gives the full variable domain: EPEVTQTPSHQVTQMGQEVILRCVPISNHLYFYWYRQILGQKVEFLVSFYNNEISEKSEIFDDQFSVERPDGSNFTLKIRSTKLEDSAMYFCASSLTWVGGHTQYFGPGTRLTVL.